These T cell receptor beta chains were read from a single sample in a study of beta chain features in type 1 diabetes. Sequencing was performed with immunoSEQ multiplex PCR; in TCRdb, only in-frame clones are kept and a portion is missing. The repertoire has about 660,000 clones, 11% to 15% of them found once; the top ten carry nearly 0.04%. The source material was naive CD4+ T cells from blood. These TCRs come from a man younger than 35 with type 1 diabetes. CDR3s include the opening cysteine and the closing phenylalanine or tryptophan.

TRBV5-1,TRBJ2-6,CASSSDQGGGGANVLTF
TRBV28,TRBJ1-2,CATGQLTSNYGYTF
TRBV4-3,TRBJ1-3,CASSQDRQGNTIYF
TRBV27,TRBJ2-2,CASSPIPGELFF
TRBV18,TRBJ2-7,CASSPSSGGDYEQYF
TRBV5-5,TRBJ2-7,CASSAVAAYSYEQYF
TRBV9,TRBJ2-7,CASSAGPSYEQYF
TRBV4-2,TRBJ1-1,CASSQLDRDYLQAFF
TRBV9,TRBJ1-2,CASSTGTGEYGYTF
TRBV30,TRBJ1-5,CAWSAGTGGEPQHF
TRBV19,TRBJ1-5,CASSPRGQGDQPQHF
TRBV18,TRBJ1-2,CASSPWTEANYGYTF
TRBV7-2,TRBJ2-3,CASSSRGGAGDTQYF
TRBV30,TRBJ1-2,CAWSLGQSGYTF
TRBV11-1,TRBJ2-3,CASSSKGALTDTQYF
TRBV7-2,TRBJ1-6,CASSIGAARNSPLHF
TRBV7-9,TRBJ2-1,CASSRIAYNEQFF
TRBV5-6,TRBJ1-2,CASSERFYGYTF
TRBV4-2,TRBJ2-7,CASSQGASGGYEQYF
TRBV30,TRBJ1-2,CAWSTTGQGSYGYTF
TRBV29-1,TRBJ1-2,CSVTGQGSGYTF
TRBV18,TRBJ2-1,CASSRDYLKANEQFF
TRBV30,TRBJ2-7,CARTRIGTGIDEQYF
TRBV30,TRBJ1-1,CAWSLGTASMNTEAFF
TRBV28,TRBJ1-2,CASSSDSNYGYTF
TRBV18,TRBJ2-1,CASSLSDEQFF
TRBV30,TRBJ1-2,CAWAGAEWFFGYGYTF
TRBV19,TRBJ2-7,CATSKEGVGTYEQYF
TRBV15,TRBJ1-1,CATSPGAGPGEAFF
TRBV7-2,TRBJ2-1,CASSSETGTRGGGQFF
TRBV7-9,TRBJ2-5,CASSLVGTGAFGETQYF
TRBV7-2,TRBJ2-1,CASSLAGLEYNEQFF
TRBV19,TRBJ1-5,CASLDRGNQPQHF
TRBV30,TRBJ1-3,CAWSRRGLSSGNTIYF
TRBV4-3,TRBJ1-2,CASSQDNRAPYGYTF
TRBV15,TRBJ1-1,CATSRGTGRTEAFF
TRBV18,TRBJ2-1,CASSPRDYNEQFF
TRBV4-1,TRBJ1-5,CASSRQGWNQPQHF
TRBV18,TRBJ1-5,CASSPPEGPQHF
TRBV27,TRBJ1-5,CASHYRGPFQPQHF
TRBV12-5,TRBJ1-1,CASGSSGRMNTEAFF
TRBV30,TRBJ2-6,CAWMGWESSGANVLTF